Listed here are 5 T cell receptor beta chains from one sample, sequenced in a study of blood T cell repertoires in COVID-19. TCRdb keeps only in-frame clones here, not all; method: immunoSEQ multiplex PCR. The sample includes roughly 260,000 clones, 79% seen only once; the top ten take 4% to 4.5%. The sequencing input was peripheral blood. The receptors stem from a woman in her thirties or forties with active or convalescent COVID-19.

This rearrangement joins TRBV10-3 to TRBJ1-2; the D gene is possibly TRBD1 (6 bases). V shed 6 bases and J shed 2 bases, with 10 bases lying between them. This CDR3 is built from 13 residues. Germline V gene data show CDR1 as ENHRY and CDR2 as SYGVKD. The DNA for the CDR3 is TGTGCCATCAGGGACAGAGGGAACTATGGCTACACCTTC. It codes for CAIRDRGNYGYTF.

This chain joins TRBV11-2 and TRBJ1-2; TRBD1 aligns across 7 bases. CDR1 and CDR2 (germline): SGHAT, FQNNGV. The V gene end was trimmed by 0 bases and the J gene end by 13 bases; junction bases not matched to a gene: 11. The CDR3 spans 14 residues. This chain's CDR3 is CASSLDGGQASSTF. The CDR3 region has the DNA TGTGCCAGCAGCTTAGACGGCGGACAGGCGAGCTCCACCTTC.

The rearrangement links TRBV9 to TRBJ1-3, with 7 bases that match TRBD1. The V gene end was trimmed by 0 bases and the J gene end by 2 bases; junction bases not matched to a gene: 8. CDR3 size: 17 residues. Looked up from germline, CDR1 is SGDLS and CDR2 is YYNGEE. CDR3 nucleotide sequence: TGTGCCAGCAGCGTAGGACAGGGTTTTTCGACTGGAAACACCATATATTTT. As protein: CASSVGQGFSTGNTIYF.

V gene TRBV28 combines with J gene TRBJ1-1, with 7 positions matching TRBD1. The CDR3 is 13 residues long. Germline CDR1 reads MDHEN; CDR2 reads SYDVKM. Germline trimming cut 5 bases from V and 3 bases from J; bases unmatched to any gene: 3. The CDR3 reads CASSTGVDTEAFF. The CDR3 DNA reads as TGTGCCAGCAGTACAGGGGTGGACACTGAAGCTTTCTTT.

This clone was observed once. This chain uses TRBV7-2 with TRBJ1-5; D is unresolved. The germline V and J ends were trimmed by 5 bases and 6 bases, with 17 bases remaining between them. This CDR3 contains 15 residues. Germline V gives CDR1 SGHTA, CDR2 FQGNSA. CDR3 nucleotides: TGTGCCAGCAGCGCCCCCCCAGGTGTCGGTCAGCCCCAGCATTTT. This gives the protein CASSAPPGVGQPQHF. The full variable domain, with the rest looked up from reference TRBV7-2 and TRBJ1-5, is GAGVSQSPSNKVTEKGKDVELRCDPISGHTALYWYRQSLGQGLEFLIYFQGNSAPDKSGLPSDRFSAERTGGSVSTLTIQRTQQEDSAVYLCASSAPPGVGQPQHFGDGTRLSIL.